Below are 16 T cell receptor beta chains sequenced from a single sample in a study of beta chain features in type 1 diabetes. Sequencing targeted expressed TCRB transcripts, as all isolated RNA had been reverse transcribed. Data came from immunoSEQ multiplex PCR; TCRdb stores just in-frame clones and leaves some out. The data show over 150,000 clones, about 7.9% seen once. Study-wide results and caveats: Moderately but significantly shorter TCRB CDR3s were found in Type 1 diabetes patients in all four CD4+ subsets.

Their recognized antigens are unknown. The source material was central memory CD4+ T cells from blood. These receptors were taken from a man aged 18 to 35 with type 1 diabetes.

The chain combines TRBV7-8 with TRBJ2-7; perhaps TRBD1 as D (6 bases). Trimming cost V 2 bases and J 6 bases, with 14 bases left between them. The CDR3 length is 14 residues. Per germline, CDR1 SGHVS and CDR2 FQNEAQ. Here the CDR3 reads CASSLLPRDIEQYF. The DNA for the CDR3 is TGTGCCAGCAGCTTACTCCCCAGGGACATCGAGCAGTACTTC.

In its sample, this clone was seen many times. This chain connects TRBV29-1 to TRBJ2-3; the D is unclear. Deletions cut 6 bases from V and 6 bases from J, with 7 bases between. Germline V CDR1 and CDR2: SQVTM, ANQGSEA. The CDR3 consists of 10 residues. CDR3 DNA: TGCAGCGTGAGAGAGGATACGCAGTATTTT. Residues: CSVREDTQYF.

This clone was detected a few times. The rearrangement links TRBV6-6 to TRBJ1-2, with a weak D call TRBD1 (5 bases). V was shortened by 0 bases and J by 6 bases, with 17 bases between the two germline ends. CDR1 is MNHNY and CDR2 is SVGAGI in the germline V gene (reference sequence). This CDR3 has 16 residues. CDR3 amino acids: CASSYSNPGRDNGYTF. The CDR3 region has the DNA TGTGCCAGCAGTTACTCGAATCCGGGCAGGGATAATGGCTACACCTTC.

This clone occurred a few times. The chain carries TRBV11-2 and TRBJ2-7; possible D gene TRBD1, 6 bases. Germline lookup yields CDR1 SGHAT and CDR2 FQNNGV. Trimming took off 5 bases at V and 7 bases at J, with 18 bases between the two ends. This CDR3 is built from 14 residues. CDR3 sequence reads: CASSATAGVGEQYF. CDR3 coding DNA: TGTGCCAGCAGCGCCACTGCAGGGGTGGGGGAGCAGTACTTC.

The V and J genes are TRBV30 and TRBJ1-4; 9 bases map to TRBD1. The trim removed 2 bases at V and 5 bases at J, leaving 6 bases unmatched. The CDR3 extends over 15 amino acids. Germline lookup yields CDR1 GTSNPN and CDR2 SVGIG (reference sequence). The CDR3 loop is CAWSRAGTGNEKLFF. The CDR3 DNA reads TGTGCCTGGAGTAGGGCCGGGACAGGGAATGAAAAACTGTTTTTT.

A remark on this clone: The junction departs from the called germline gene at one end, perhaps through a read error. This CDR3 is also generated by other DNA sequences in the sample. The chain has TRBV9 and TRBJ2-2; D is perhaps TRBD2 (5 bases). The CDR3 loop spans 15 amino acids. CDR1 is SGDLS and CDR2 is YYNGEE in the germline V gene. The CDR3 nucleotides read TGTGCCAGCAGTTTTAGCGTTGCGAACACCGGGGAGCTGTTTTTC. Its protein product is CASSFSVANTGELFF. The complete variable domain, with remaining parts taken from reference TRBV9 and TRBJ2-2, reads DSGVTQTPKHLITATGQRVTLRCSPRSGDLSVYWYQQSLDQGLQFLIQYYNGEERAKGNILERFSAQQFPDLHSELNLSSLELGDSALYFCASSFSVANTGELFFGEGSRLTVL.

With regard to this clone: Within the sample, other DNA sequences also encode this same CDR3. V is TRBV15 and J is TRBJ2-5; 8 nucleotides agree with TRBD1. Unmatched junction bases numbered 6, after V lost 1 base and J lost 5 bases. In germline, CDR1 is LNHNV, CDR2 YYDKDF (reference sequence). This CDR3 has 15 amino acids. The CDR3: CATSRGATGVETQYF. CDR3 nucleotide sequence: TGTGCCACCAGCAGAGGGGCGACAGGGGTGGAGACCCAGTACTTC.

The CDR3 DNA sequence: TGTGCCAGCAGCTTAGGGCGGACCGGGGAGCTGTTTTTT. This sequence encodes CASSLGRTGELFF. The chain carries TRBV7-8 and TRBJ2-2, with D unresolved. The CDR3 consists of 13 residues. Trimming took 1 base from V and 5 from J, leaving 5 bases between them. Germline values: CDR1 SGHVS, CDR2 FQNEAQ.

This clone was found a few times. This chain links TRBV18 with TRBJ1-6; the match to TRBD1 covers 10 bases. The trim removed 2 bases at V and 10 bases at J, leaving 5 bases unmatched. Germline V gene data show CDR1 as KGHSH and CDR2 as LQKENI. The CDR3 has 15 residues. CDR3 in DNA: TGTGCCAGCTCACCAACCGGGACAGGGGAGTCACCCCTCCACTTT. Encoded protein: CASSPTGTGESPLHF.

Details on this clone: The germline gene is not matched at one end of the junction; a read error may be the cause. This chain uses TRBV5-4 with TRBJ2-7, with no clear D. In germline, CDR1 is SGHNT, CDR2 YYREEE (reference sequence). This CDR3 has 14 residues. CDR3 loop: CASSQDQTYGEQYF. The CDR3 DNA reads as TGCGCCAGCAGCCAAGATCAAACCTACGGCGAGCAGTACTTC.

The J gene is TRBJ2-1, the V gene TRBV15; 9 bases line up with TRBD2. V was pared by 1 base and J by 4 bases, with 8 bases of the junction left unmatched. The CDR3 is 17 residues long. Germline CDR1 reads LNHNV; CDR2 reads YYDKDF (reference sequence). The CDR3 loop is CATSRVLRRGGYNEQFF. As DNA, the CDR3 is TGTGCCACCAGCAGAGTGCTCAGGCGGGGGGGATACAATGAGCAGTTCTTC.

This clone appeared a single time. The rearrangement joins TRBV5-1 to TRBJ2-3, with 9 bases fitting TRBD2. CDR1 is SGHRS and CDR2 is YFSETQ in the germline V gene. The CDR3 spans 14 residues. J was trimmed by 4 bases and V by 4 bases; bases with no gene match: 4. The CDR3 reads CASSPGLASDTQYF. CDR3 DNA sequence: TGCGCCAGCAGCCCGGGACTAGCCTCAGATACGCAGTATTTT.

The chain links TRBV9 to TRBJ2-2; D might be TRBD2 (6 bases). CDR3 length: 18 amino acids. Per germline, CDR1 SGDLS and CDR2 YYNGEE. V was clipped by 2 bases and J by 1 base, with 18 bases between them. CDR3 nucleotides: TGTGCCAGCAGCGTTCACCCCCCGCGGGGCAAGAACACCGGGGAGCTGTTTTTT. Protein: CASSVHPPRGKNTGELFF.

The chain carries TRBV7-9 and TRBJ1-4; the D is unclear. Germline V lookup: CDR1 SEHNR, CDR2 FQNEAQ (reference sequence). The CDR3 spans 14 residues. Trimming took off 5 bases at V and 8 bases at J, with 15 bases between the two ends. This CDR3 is CASSPQSLSEKLFF. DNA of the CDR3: TGTGCCAGCAGCCCACAGAGCCTTTCGGAAAAACTGTTTTTT.

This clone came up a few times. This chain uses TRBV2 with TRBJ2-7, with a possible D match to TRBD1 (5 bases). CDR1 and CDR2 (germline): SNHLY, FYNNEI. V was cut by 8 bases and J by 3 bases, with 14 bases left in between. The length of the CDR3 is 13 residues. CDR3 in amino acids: CASGPTGSYEQYF. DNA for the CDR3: TGTGCCAGCGGTCCTACAGGAAGCTACGAGCAGTACTTC.

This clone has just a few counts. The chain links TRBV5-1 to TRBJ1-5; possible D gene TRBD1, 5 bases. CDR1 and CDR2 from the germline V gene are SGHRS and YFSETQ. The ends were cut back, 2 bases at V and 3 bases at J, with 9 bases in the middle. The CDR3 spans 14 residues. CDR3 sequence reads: CASSFGGINQPQHF. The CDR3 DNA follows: TGCGCCAGCAGCTTCGGGGGAATCAATCAGCCCCAGCATTTT.